This TCR beta chain came from a study of blood T cells in healthy people across ages. The sample holds a few counts of this clonotype. Its antigen is unidentified. The second PCR ran roughly 6 to 12 cycles with a sample-barcoded 5' primer and J-beta primers. TCRdb ran MiXCR on the 5' RACE reads and lists one entry per CDR3 protein. The data show 600,000 to 900,000 distinct CDR3 sequences, with 20% to 30% seen just once and 3% held by the top ten. General study findings and limits: Long-lived donors had more naive CD4+ cells and higher diversity than aged donors.

The germline V and J ends were trimmed by 6 bases and 0 bases, with 15 bases remaining between them. The CDR3 has 15 amino acids. These same records also appear under a second study, on T cells of mothers and their children. Per that study: Slightly, though not significantly, more overlap was seen in related than in unrelated mother-child pairs.

This clonotype originated in a boy aged 5 to 17 in good health. The sequenced sample consisted of blood. The rearrangement joins TRBV12-3 or TRBV12-4 to TRBJ2-7, with D possibly being TRBD2 (6 bases). The CDR3 nucleotides read TGTGCCAGCAGGAGAGGACTACTAAGCTCCTACGAGCAGTACTTC. It yields the protein CASRRGLLSSYEQYF.